This TCR beta chain originates from a study of CD8+CD57+ T cells in acquired aplastic anemia. Ten or more counts support this clonotype. Profiling of TCR beta VDJ combinations and CDR3 sequences used genomic DNA as template. MiXCR, run by TCRdb on the reads, gives a single entry per CDR3 protein. The table lists hundreds of thousands of distinct CDR3 sequences, roughly 50% of them singletons. The V end lost 10 bases, the J end lost 3 bases, and 9 bases lay between the germline ends. From germline, CDR1 is LNHDA and CDR2 SQIVND (reference sequence). CDR3 length equals 12 residues. Patients picked for sequencing had shown CD8+CD57+ cell expansion detected by flow cytometry.

The rearrangement joins TRBV19 to TRBJ2-2, with D perhaps matching TRBD2 (5 bases). This TCR was sampled from a human donor with aplastic anemia. Sequenced input: sorted CD4+, CD8+, or CD8+CD57+ T cells (not recorded which) from PBMCs. CDR3 residues: CAIKRDTGELFF. CDR3 sequence (DNA): TGTGCCATCAAGAGGGACACCGGGGAGCTGTTTTTT.